The rows below give T cell receptor beta chains drawn from one sample of a study of blood T cell repertoires in COVID-19. TCRdb's copy holds only in-frame clones and misses some; the assay was immunoSEQ multiplex PCR. The table shows roughly 110,000 clones, with about 88% occurring only once. The sequencing input was peripheral blood. These receptors came from a man in his forties or fifties with acute or convalescent COVID-19. The CDR3 runs from the conserved cysteine through the conserved F or W. Fields, in order: V gene, clone size, D gene, J gene, CDR3 length, CDR3 protein, CDR3 DNA. A D gene is named only where the DNA matches it firmly. Clone sizes are given selectively: once, few, many, or a class where the clone is expanded.

V: TRBV19; size: NA; D: NA; J: TRBJ2-7; length: 14; CDR3: CASSMGRAAYEQYF; DNA: TGTGCCAGTAGTATGGGCAGGGCGGCCTACGAGCAGTACTTC
V: TRBV6-5; size: NA; D: NA; J: TRBJ2-7; length: 15; CDR3: CASVLFLTISYEQYF; DNA: TGTGCCAGCGTCCTTTTCCTAACTATCTCCTACGAGCAGTACTTC
V: TRBV6-5; size: NA; D: NA; J: TRBJ2-7; length: 13; CDR3: CASRDSRGYEQYF; DNA: TGTGCCAGCAGGGACTCGAGAGGTTACGAGCAGTACTTC
V: TRBV9; size: NA; D: NA; J: TRBJ2-3; length: 15; CDR3: CASSVAPQNTDTQYF; DNA: TGTGCCAGCAGCGTAGCCCCCCAGAACACAGATACGCAGTATTTT
V: TRBV6-1; size: NA; D: TRBD1; J: TRBJ2-3; length: 16; CDR3: CASSEAGTGGTDTQYF; DNA: TGTGCCAGCAGTGAAGCCGGGACAGGGGGCACAGATACGCAGTATTTT
V: TRBV7-9; size: NA; D: NA; J: TRBJ1-5; length: 16; CDR3: CASSLAVGGGNQPQHF; DNA: TGTGCCAGCAGCTTAGCCGTGGGGGGAGGCAATCAGCCCCAGCATTTT
V: TRBV5-6; size: NA; D: NA; J: TRBJ2-7; length: 14; CDR3: CASSLGAGSYEQYF; DNA: TGTGCCAGCAGCTTGGGGGCAGGGTCCTACGAGCAGTACTTC
V: TRBV2; size: NA; D: NA; J: TRBJ2-7; length: 16; CDR3: CASSEARAGIYYEQYF; DNA: TGTGCCAGCAGTGAAGCACGGGCAGGGATCTACTACGAGCAGTACTTC
V: TRBV5-6; size: once; D: NA; J: TRBJ1-1; length: 13; CDR3: CASSSPFLFEAFF; DNA: TGTGCCAGCAGCTCCCCGTTTTTGTTTGAAGCTTTCTTT
V: TRBV6-4; size: NA; D: NA; J: TRBJ1-1; length: 14; CDR3: CASSDSSKGTEAFF; DNA: TGTGCCAGCAGTGACTCGTCAAAGGGGACTGAAGCTTTCTTT
V: TRBV24-1; size: once; D: TRBD1; J: TRBJ2-5; length: 17; CDR3: CATSDSSGTGGEETQYF; DNA: TGTGCCACCAGTGATTCATCCGGGACAGGGGGGGAAGAGACCCAGTACTTC
V: TRBV7-2; size: NA; D: TRBD1; J: TRBJ1-1; length: 14; CDR3: CASSLVGGKPEAFF; DNA: TGTGCCAGCAGCTTAGTAGGGGGCAAACCTGAAGCTTTCTTT
V: TRBV6-5; size: NA; D: TRBD1; J: TRBJ1-5; length: 15; CDR3: CASSKLQGASQPQHF; DNA: TGTGCCAGCAGCAAGTTACAGGGGGCGAGTCAGCCCCAGCATTTT
V: TRBV14; size: NA; D: TRBD2; J: TRBJ2-4; length: 15; CDR3: CASSLGSGGINIQYF; DNA: TGTGCCAGCAGCCTGGGTAGCGGGGGGATAAACATTCAGTACTTC
V: TRBV2; size: NA; D: NA; J: TRBJ1-1; length: 12; CDR3: CASSAGGVGAFF; DNA: TGTGCCAGCAGTGCCGGGGGGGTGGGTGCTTTCTTT
V: TRBV5-6; size: NA; D: TRBD1; J: TRBJ1-6; length: 15; CDR3: CASSLIAGGNSPLHF; DNA: TGTGCCAGCAGCTTGATCGCAGGGGGGAATTCACCCCTCCACTTT
V: TRBV6-1; size: NA; D: TRBD1; J: TRBJ2-3; length: 19; CDR3: CASSEAIGQGLPSTDTQYF; DNA: TGTGCCAGCAGTGAAGCGATCGGACAGGGGCTTCCTAGCACAGATACGCAGTATTTT
V: TRBV9; size: NA; D: NA; J: TRBJ1-2; length: 13; CDR3: CASSTFTNYGYTF; DNA: TGTGCCAGCAGCACATTTACTAACTATGGCTACACCTTC
V: TRBV4-2; size: once; D: TRBD1; J: TRBJ1-1; length: 16; CDR3: CASSQDGTASDTEAFF; DNA: TGTGCCAGCAGCCAAGACGGGACAGCGAGTGACACTGAAGCTTTCTTT
V: TRBV24-1; size: NA; D: TRBD1; J: TRBJ2-1; length: 14; CDR3: CATSDSFEGQEVFF; DNA: TGTGCCACCAGTGATTCTTTCGAGGGACAGGAGGTGTTCTTC
V: TRBV3-1/TRBV3-2; size: NA; D: NA; J: TRBJ1-5; length: 15; CDR3: CASSQEGTNNQPQHF; DNA: TGTGCCAGCAGCCAAGAGGGGACTAACAATCAGCCCCAGCATTTT
V: TRBV7-3; size: NA; D: TRBD1; J: TRBJ2-3; length: 15; CDR3: CASSDRDRGFDTQYF; DNA: TGTGCCAGCAGCGACCGGGACAGGGGGTTTGATACGCAGTATTTT
V: TRBV30; size: few; D: TRBD1; J: TRBJ1-4; length: 15; CDR3: CAWTDTGATNEKLFF; DNA: TGTGCCTGGACCGATACAGGGGCAACTAATGAAAAACTGTTTTTT
V: TRBV4-1; size: NA; D: NA; J: TRBJ2-2; length: 15; CDR3: CASSRALAQTGELFF; DNA: TGCGCCAGCAGCCGGGCCCTGGCGCAAACCGGGGAGCTGTTTTTT
V: TRBV7-6; size: NA; D: NA; J: TRBJ2-3; length: 18; CDR3: CASSSHVGYGGYADTQYF; DNA: TGTGCCAGCAGCTCCCATGTCGGGTACGGGGGTTACGCAGATACGCAGTATTTT
V: TRBV4-1; size: few; D: TRBD1; J: TRBJ1-1; length: 15; CDR3: CASSLDRQGNTEAFF; DNA: TGCGCCAGCAGCCTAGACCGACAGGGTAACACTGAAGCTTTCTTT
V: TRBV24-1; size: NA; D: NA; J: TRBJ2-1; length: 16; CDR3: CATSDSRGGSYNEQFF; DNA: TGTGCCACCAGTGACTCCAGGGGTGGCTCCTACAATGAGCAGTTCTTC
V: TRBV4-1; size: NA; D: NA; J: TRBJ1-1; length: 16; CDR3: CASSLPGGQLNTEAFF; DNA: TGCGCCAGCAGCCTCCCTGGCGGACAACTGAACACTGAAGCTTTCTTT
V: TRBV7-8; size: NA; D: TRBD1; J: TRBJ1-6; length: 14; CDR3: CATAWDRGSSPLHF; DNA: TGTGCCACGGCCTGGGACAGGGGATCTTCACCCCTCCACTTT
V: TRBV4-1; size: NA; D: NA; J: TRBJ1-5; length: 15; CDR3: CASSPEENSNQPQHF; DNA: TGCGCCAGCAGTCCAGAGGAGAATAGCAATCAGCCCCAGCATTTT
V: TRBV10-1; size: NA; D: TRBD1; J: TRBJ2-7; length: 13; CDR3: CASSEGQGLEQYF; DNA: TGCGCCAGCAGTGAGGGACAGGGGTTGGAGCAGTACTTC
V: TRBV9; size: NA; D: NA; J: TRBJ2-5; length: 13; CDR3: CASSSVNQETQYF; DNA: TGTGCCAGCAGCTCAGTGAACCAAGAGACCCAGTACTTC
V: TRBV12-5; size: NA; D: NA; J: TRBJ2-7; length: 13; CDR3: CASGLGTIHEQYF; DNA: TGTGCTAGTGGTTTGGGGACAATCCACGAGCAGTACTTC
V: TRBV5-5; size: NA; D: NA; J: TRBJ2-7; length: 13; CDR3: CASSLADIYEQYF; DNA: TGTGCCAGCAGCTTGGCGGACATCTACGAGCAGTACTTC
V: TRBV9; size: once; D: TRBD2; J: TRBJ2-3; length: 17; CDR3: CASSLGGSSGSTDTQYF; DNA: TGTGCCAGCAGCCTTGGGGGGTCTAGCGGAAGCACAGATACGCAGTATTTT
V: TRBV4-1; size: NA; D: NA; J: TRBJ1-4; length: 16; CDR3: CASSQDRTVRGEKLFF; DNA: TGCGCCAGCAGCCAAGATCGGACAGTGAGGGGTGAAAAACTGTTTTTT
V: TRBV21-1; size: NA; D: NA; J: TRBJ2-7; length: 19; CDR3: CASRFAGGANRGGSYEQYF; DNA: NA
V: TRBV5-5; size: NA; D: TRBD1; J: TRBJ1-5; length: 16; CDR3: CASSKAGTGSNQPQHF; DNA: TGTGCCAGCAGCAAAGCCGGGACAGGGTCCAATCAGCCCCAGCATTTT
V: TRBV1; size: NA; D: NA; J: TRBJ2-1; length: 19; CDR3: CTSSPLGTSGGYTLNEQFF; DNA: TGCACCAGCAGCCCCCTAGGGACTAGCGGGGGGTACACCCTCAATGAGCAGTTCTTC
V: TRBV6-4; size: NA; D: TRBD2; J: TRBJ2-2; length: 14; CDR3: CASSPLADTGELFF; DNA: TGTGCCAGCAGCCCACTAGCGGACACCGGGGAGCTGTTTTTT
V: TRBV7-9; size: few; D: TRBD1; J: TRBJ2-1; length: 14; CDR3: CASSSLTGPNEQFF; DNA: TGTGCCAGCAGCTCCCTGACAGGGCCAAATGAGCAGTTCTTC
V: TRBV19; size: NA; D: NA; J: TRBJ1-5; length: 16; CDR3: CASSIRREPNNQPQHF; DNA: TGTGCCAGTAGTATACGTCGGGAGCCGAACAATCAGCCCCAGCATTTT
V: TRBV6-1; size: NA; D: NA; J: TRBJ2-5; length: 13; CDR3: CASSDPGQETQYF; DNA: TGTGCCAGCAGTGACCCGGGGCAAGAGACCCAGTACTTC
V: TRBV6-5; size: NA; D: NA; J: TRBJ1-1; length: 13; CDR3: CATHATLGTEAFF; DNA: TGTGCCACCCACGCGACTTTAGGCACTGAAGCTTTCTTT
V: TRBV29-1; size: NA; D: NA; J: TRBJ1-2; length: 13; CDR3: CSEGQLANYGYTF; DNA: TGCAGCGAGGGACAACTAGCTAACTATGGCTACACCTTC
V: TRBV2; size: NA; D: TRBD1; J: TRBJ1-2; length: 13; CDR3: CASRGQGMDGYTF; DNA: TGTGCCAGCAGGGGACAGGGGATGGATGGCTACACCTTC
V: TRBV18; size: NA; D: NA; J: TRBJ2-2; length: 15; CDR3: CASSARSGDTGELFF; DNA: TGTGCCAGCTCAGCGAGGTCAGGGGACACCGGGGAGCTGTTTTTT
V: TRBV7-2; size: NA; D: TRBD2; J: TRBJ2-7; length: 13; CDR3: CASSLSGGVEQYF; DNA: TGTGCCAGCAGCTTAAGCGGGGGGGTCGAGCAGTACTTC
V: TRBV29-1; size: once; D: TRBD1; J: TRBJ2-5; length: 14; CDR3: CSGRGTAKKETQYF; DNA: TGCAGCGGCCGAGGGACAGCGAAAAAAGAGACCCAGTACTTC
V: TRBV4-2; size: NA; D: NA; J: TRBJ1-4; length: 16; CDR3: CASSQDFDSYNEKLFF; DNA: TGTGCCAGCAGCCAAGACTTCGACAGTTACAATGAAAAACTGTTTTTT